This T cell receptor beta chain was retrieved from a study of blood T cell repertoires in COVID-19. Study details: Acute-phase and convalescent COVID-19 samples originated in the United States, Italy and Spain. Nucleic acid was either cDNA or gDNA, and it came from T cells, B-cell-depleted T cells, or PBMCs.

Under the authors' procedure: Estimates of nucleated cell counts were drawn from the amplification of reference gene primers. This table comes from immunoSEQ multiplex PCR, and its TCRdb copy is limited to in-frame clones, with some not included. Clonal size and the V and J genes are those of that table, whereas D and trimming came from the DNA. This repertoire shows about 260,000 clones, 88% found once; its top ten account for 11%. The germline V and J ends were trimmed by 0 bases and 2 bases, with 10 bases remaining between them. The CDR3 loop spans 15 amino acids. Germline-derived CDR1 and CDR2 are MNHEY and SVGAGI. This clone was seen more than once but under ten times.

The TCR sequence derives from a woman in her 30s with COVID-19, enrolled during active disease. The chain has TRBV6-5 and TRBJ1-1, with TRBD1 as a possible D gene (5 bases). Sequencing input: peripheral blood. CDR3 sequence (DNA): TGTGCCAGCAGTTACTCGAACGGGGGAAACACTGAAGCTTTCTTT. Translated, it gives CASSYSNGGNTEAFF.